One and the same sample provided the 24 T cell receptor beta chains below, sequenced in a study of cytomegalovirus exposure and HLA in healthy donors. The PCR used 60 Vbeta and 13 Jbeta primers. Measured with immunoSEQ multiplex PCR; TCRdb has only the in-frame clones, and not every one. Among around 110,000 clones listed, under 85% were seen once. The sequencing input was PBMCs. These TCRs come from a young man in good health and CMV-seropositive.

The V and J genes are TRBV11-2 and TRBJ2-7, with 9 positions matching TRBD1. The CDR3 loop spans 16 amino acids. CDR1 is SGHAT and CDR2 is FQNNGV in the germline V gene. The V gene end was trimmed by 5 bases and the J gene end by 5 bases; junction bases not matched to a gene: 13. In DNA, the CDR3 is TGTGCCAGCAGCGATTTTACGGACAGGGGTTCAGACGAGCAGTACTTC. Protein product: CASSDFTDRGSDEQYF.

The chain carries TRBV7-8 and TRBJ2-7, with 8 bases aligning to TRBD2. The V segment lost 5 bases and the J segment 9 bases; nucleotides outside the gene matches: 15. Germline CDR1 and CDR2: SGHVS and FQNEAQ. The CDR3 consists of 15 residues. The CDR3 spells CASSPGTSSLSAQYF. The CDR3 DNA is TGTGCCAGCAGCCCCGGGACTAGTAGCCTCTCGGCGCAGTACTTC.

The rearrangement links TRBV19 to TRBJ1-1, with a possible D match to TRBD1 (6 bases). Looked up from germline, CDR1 is LNHDA and CDR2 is SQIVND (reference sequence). V gave up 6 bases and J gave up 1 base, with 12 bases separating them. The CDR3 is 14 amino acids. This CDR3 is CASRLDSENTEAFF. CDR3 in DNA: TGTGCCAGTAGATTGGACAGTGAGAACACTGAAGCTTTCTTT.

The CDR3 loop is CASSPTTGGNGYTF. In nucleotides, the CDR3 is TGTGCCAGCAGTCCGACGACAGGGGGCAATGGCTACACCTTC. This sequence joins TRBV6-1 and TRBJ1-2, with 10 bases fitting TRBD1. CDR1 is MNHNS and CDR2 is SASEGT in the germline V gene. V lost 5 bases and J lost 6; bases outside the gene matches: 6. The CDR3 covers 14 residues.

The table lists this clone with a few counts. The chain links TRBV27 to TRBJ2-7; D is undetermined. This CDR3 comprises 14 residues. The V end lost 3 bases, the J end lost 3 bases, and 12 bases lay between the germline ends. Germline lookup yields CDR1 MNHEY and CDR2 SMNVEV (reference sequence). The CDR3 DNA reads as TGTGCCAGCAGTTTTAGCCCTCCGGGCTACGAGCAGTACTTC. It specifies CASSFSPPGYEQYF.

On this clone: The junction departs from the called germline gene at one end, perhaps through a read error. V and J are TRBV7-9 and TRBJ1-1, with D maybe TRBD1 (5 bases). Germline V gene sequence: CDR1 SEHNR, CDR2 FQNEAQ (reference sequence). The length of the CDR3 is 15 residues. The CDR3 loop reads CSSSLAGGGYTEAFF. The CDR3 DNA reads as TGTTCCAGCAGCTTAGCTGGGGGGGGGTACACTGAAGCTTTCTTT.

V usage is TRBV28 and J usage is TRBJ1-6, with TRBD1 identical over 8 bases. Germline V lookup: CDR1 MDHEN, CDR2 SYDVKM. The CDR3 totals 13 residues. V shed 8 bases and J 10 bases; nucleotides not matched to a gene: 7. CDR3 amino acids: CASGAQGESPLHF. CDR3 in DNA: TGTGCCAGCGGAGCACAGGGGGAATCACCCCTCCACTTT.

On this clone itself: The sample has other DNA sequences that encode this CDR3 too. CDR3 DNA: TGTGCCAGCAGTGTCCAGGGGAACACTGAAGCTTTCTTT. It codes for CASSVQGNTEAFF. The V call is TRBV2, the J call TRBJ1-1; a possible D gene is TRBD1 (5 bases). CDR3 length equals 13 residues. V lost 4 bases, J lost 1 base, and 7 bases lay in between. Germline CDR1 and CDR2: SNHLY and FYNNEI. Filled out from reference TRBV2 and TRBJ1-1, the complete variable domain reads EPEVTQTPSHQVTQMGQEVILRCVPISNHLYFYWYRQILGQKVEFLVSFYNNEISEKSEIFDDQFSVERPDGSNFTLKIRSTKLEDSAMYFCASSVQGNTEAFFGQGTRLTVV.

About this clone itself: A read error may be the cause here, since a much bigger clone is one base away. The rearrangement uses TRBV10-3 and TRBJ1-6; D remains ambiguous. CDR1 and CDR2 from the germline V gene are ENHRY and SYGVKD. The CDR3 totals 14 residues. The CDR3 loop reads CASSEGQDNSPLHF. The CDR3 nucleotides read TGTGCCAGCAGTGAGGGTCAGGATAATTCACCCCTCCACTTT.

The chain recombines TRBV19 with TRBJ1-2; D call uncertain. CDR3 size: 11 residues. Trimming cost V 5 bases and J 8 bases, with 9 bases left between them. Germline assignment: CDR1 LNHDA and CDR2 SQIVND (reference sequence). The CDR3 reads CASSPEEGYTF. As DNA, the CDR3 is TGTGCCAGTAGTCCCGAGGAGGGCTACACCTTC.

The chain is built from TRBV28 and TRBJ1-2; possibly TRBD1 for D (5 bases). Trimming stripped 4 bases from V and 4 bases from J, with 10 bases between. Germline-derived CDR1 and CDR2 are MDHEN and SYDVKM. This CDR3 has 13 amino acids. The CDR3 DNA sequence: TGTGCCAGCAGTTCAGGGTTTGTCTATGGCTACACCTTC. This encodes CASSSGFVYGYTF.

V gene TRBV30 combines with J gene TRBJ2-3, with D possibly matching TRBD2 (5 bases). The germline V gene has CDR1 GTSNPN and CDR2 SVGIG (reference sequence). V gave up 2 bases and J gave up 2 bases, with 14 bases separating them. CDR3 length: 15 residues. This CDR3 reads CAWSINSEPTDTQYF. The CDR3 region has the DNA TGTGCCTGGAGTATAAATAGCGAGCCCACAGATACGCAGTATTTT.

This chain connects TRBV4-1 to TRBJ1-2; TRBD1 matches at 9 bases. Germline values: CDR1 MGHRA, CDR2 YSYEKL. V lost 0 bases and J lost 4; bases outside the gene matches: 6. The CDR3 covers 16 residues. The CDR3 DNA follows: TGCGCCAGCAGCCAAGAGATCAACAGGGGGCTCTATGGCTACACCTTC. Its translation is CASSQEINRGLYGYTF.

The rearrangement links TRBV27 to TRBJ2-7; 11 bases match TRBD1. This CDR3 is built from 12 residues. Trimming cost V 6 bases and J 9 bases; bases outside gene matches: 4. The germline V gene has CDR1 MNHEY and CDR2 SMNVEV (reference sequence). The CDR3 sequence is CASSRTGGGQYF. CDR3 DNA sequence: TGTGCCAGCAGCCGGACAGGGGGCGGGCAGTACTTC.

This clone is categorized as medium-sized. Other DNA variants within this sample encode the same CDR3. This sequence joins TRBV28 and TRBJ1-1; no clear D. There are 12 residues in the CDR3. The V gene lost 4 bases and the J gene lost 7 bases, with 10 bases spanning the gap. In germline, CDR1 is MDHEN, CDR2 SYDVKM. CDR3 residues: CASSSEVGEAFF. CDR3 sequence (DNA): TGTGCCAGCAGTTCCGAGGTCGGTGAAGCTTTCTTT. The variable domain in full, completed from reference TRBV28 and TRBJ1-1, reads DVKVTQSSRYLVKRTGEKVFLECVQDMDHENMFWYRQDPGLGLRLIYFSYDVKMKEKGDIPEGYSVSREKKERFSLILESASTNQTSMYLCASSSEVGEAFFGQGTRLTVV.

V and J are TRBV7-3 and TRBJ2-1; D unclear. Per the germline V gene, CDR1 is SGHTA and CDR2 is FQGTGA. The CDR3 consists of 11 residues. V lost 8 bases, J lost 10 bases, and 12 bases lay in between. Here the CDR3 reads CASGRNTEQFF. The CDR3, as DNA: TGTGCCAGCGGTCGCAACACGGAGCAGTTCTTC.

Written as DNA, the CDR3 is TGTGCCAGCAGTTACGACAGGGGGCGAACTGAAGCTTTCTTT. Translated: CASSYDRGRTEAFF. The V and J genes are TRBV27 and TRBJ1-1; 10 bases are a match to TRBD1. Germline trimming cut 4 bases from V and 5 bases from J; bases unmatched to any gene: 4. The CDR3 is made up of 14 amino acids. Germline CDR1 MNHEY, CDR2 SMNVEV (reference sequence).

The CDR3 region is CASSLAAWTGAETQYF. CDR3 sequence (DNA): TGTGCCAGCAGCTTGGCCGCGTGGACAGGGGCAGAGACCCAGTACTTC. The chain employs TRBV5-8 and TRBJ2-5; 9 positions agree with TRBD1. The CDR3 extends over 16 amino acids. With 0 bases clipped from V and 4 bases from J, the junction kept 7 bases outside the gene matches. In germline, CDR1 is SGHTS, CDR2 YDEGEE.

The chain has TRBV13 and TRBJ2-7, with a possible D match to TRBD1 (5 bases). This CDR3 region has 16 residues. With 3 bases removed from V and 7 bases from J, the gap between germline ends came to 22 bases. Germline CDR1 and CDR2: PRHDT and FYEKMQ (reference sequence). The CDR3 DNA follows: TGTGCCAGCAGCTTTCCAGGGCGGCCTGAGAGTGGGGAGCAGTACTTC. It specifies CASSFPGRPESGEQYF. The full variable domain, in which reference TRBV13 and TRBJ2-7 provide the parts outside the CDR3, is AAGVIQSPRHLIKEKRETATLKCYPIPRHDTVYWYQQGPGQDPQFLISFYEKMQSDKGSIPDRFSAQQFSDYHSELNMSSLELGDSALYFCASSFPGRPESGEQYFGPGTRLTVT.

The chain is built from TRBV27 and TRBJ2-2; 8 bases line up with TRBD1. The CDR3 is 15 amino acids. The germline V gene encodes CDR1 MNHEY and CDR2 SMNVEV (reference sequence). V dropped 3 bases and J dropped 3; count of bases not matched to a gene: 3. The CDR3 region is CASSFHRGDTGELFF. The CDR3, as DNA: TGTGCCAGCAGTTTCCACAGGGGGGACACCGGGGAGCTGTTTTTT.

The chain couples TRBV2 to TRBJ2-7, with a weak D call TRBD1 (6 bases). V shed 5 bases and J shed 0 bases, with 14 bases lying between them. Germline CDR1 SNHLY, CDR2 FYNNEI. The CDR3 length is 15 residues. CDR3 sequence reads: CASSLGRDNSYEQYF. DNA for the CDR3: TGTGCCAGCAGTTTGGGCCGGGACAACTCCTACGAGCAGTACTTC.

This clone was observed a few times. The chain has TRBV5-1 and TRBJ1-1, with D possibly TRBD1 on 5 matching bases. From germline, CDR1 is SGHRS and CDR2 YFSETQ. Trimming took off 6 bases at V and 3 bases at J, with 15 bases between the two ends. CDR3 size: 14 residues. The CDR3 sequence: CASTSTGRDTEAFF. The CDR3 nucleotides read TGCGCCAGCACCTCTACAGGTCGGGACACTGAAGCTTTCTTT.

This chain links TRBV5-1 with TRBJ2-3, with 8 bases fitting TRBD1. The V gene end was trimmed by 4 bases and the J gene end by 1 base; junction bases not matched to a gene: 5. The CDR3 sequence is 15 residues long. The germline gives CDR1 SGHRS, CDR2 YFSETQ. CDR3 bases: TGCGCCAGCAGCGACACGGGACAGGGCACAGATACGCAGTATTTT. Amino acid sequence: CASSDTGQGTDTQYF.

The V and J genes are TRBV5-4 and TRBJ1-2, with a tentative D call TRBD1 (5 bases). V lost 4 bases, J lost 8 bases, and 18 bases lay in between. Per germline, CDR1 SGHNT and CDR2 YYREEE (reference sequence). There are 14 residues in the CDR3. The CDR3 here is CASSQSQGTRGYTF. The CDR3 region has the DNA TGTGCCAGCAGCCAATCTCAGGGAACGCGGGGCTACACCTTC. The complete variable domain, with remaining parts taken from reference TRBV5-4 and TRBJ1-2, reads ETGVTQSPTHLIKTRGQQVTLRCSSQSGHNTVSWYQQALGQGPQFIFQYYREEENGRGNFPPRFSGLQFPNYSSELNVNALELDDSALYLCASSQSQGTRGYTFGSGTRLTVV.